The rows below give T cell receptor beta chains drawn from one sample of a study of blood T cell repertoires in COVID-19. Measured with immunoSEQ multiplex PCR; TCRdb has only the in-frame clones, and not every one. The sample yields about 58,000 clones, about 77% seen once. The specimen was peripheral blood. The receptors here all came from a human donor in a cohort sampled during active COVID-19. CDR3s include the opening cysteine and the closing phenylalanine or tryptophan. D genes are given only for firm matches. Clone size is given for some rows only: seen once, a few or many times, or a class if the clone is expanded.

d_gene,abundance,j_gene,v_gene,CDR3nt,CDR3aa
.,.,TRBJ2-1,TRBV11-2,TGTGCCAGCAGCCTAGTCGGGGTCGAGCAGTTCTTC,CASSLVGVEQFF
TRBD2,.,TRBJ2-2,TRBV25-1,TGTGCCAGCACCCCTTTTAGCGGGAGGGGGACCGGGGAGCTGTTTTTT,CASTPFSGRGTGELFF
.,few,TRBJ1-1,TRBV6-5,TGTGCCAGCAGCTCCAAGGGGAGGGGCGCTGAAGCTTTCTTT,CASSSKGRGAEAFF
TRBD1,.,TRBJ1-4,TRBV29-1,TGCAGCGGGGGATCCGGGACAGGGCGAGAAAAACTGTTTTTT,CSGGSGTGREKLFF
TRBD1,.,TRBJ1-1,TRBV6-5,TGTGCCAGCAGCAAACAGGGGATGAACACTGAAGCTTTCTTT,CASSKQGMNTEAFF
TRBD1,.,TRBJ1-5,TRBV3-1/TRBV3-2,TGTGCCAGCAGCCAAGATAGCACAGGGGGCCAACCCCAGCATTTT,CASSQDSTGGQPQHF
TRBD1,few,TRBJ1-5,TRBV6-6,TGTGCCAGCAAGGGGGCGGGGCCCTATCAGCCCCAGCATTTT,CASKGAGPYQPQHF
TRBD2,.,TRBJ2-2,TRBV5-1,TGCGCCAGCAGCTTGGACACTAGCGGGGTAACCGGGGAGCTGTTTTTT,CASSLDTSGVTGELFF
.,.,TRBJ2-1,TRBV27,TGTGCCACCTCATCGGTAGAGAATGAGCAGTTCTTC,CATSSVENEQFF
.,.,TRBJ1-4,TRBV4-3,TGCGCCAGCAGCGTAGCGGTTAATGAAAAACTGTTTTTT,CASSVAVNEKLFF
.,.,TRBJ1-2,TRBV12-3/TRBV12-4,TGTGCCAGCAGGCTCCGACAGGAAGGTGGCTACACCTTC,CASRLRQEGGYTF
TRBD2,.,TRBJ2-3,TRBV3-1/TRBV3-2,TGTGCCAGCAGCTTAGCGGGGGGGCGGGGAGATACGCAGTATTTT,CASSLAGGRGDTQYF
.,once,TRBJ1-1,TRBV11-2,TGTGCCAGCAGCTTAGGTTTATCAGGTAACACTGAAGCTTTCTTT,CASSLGLSGNTEAFF
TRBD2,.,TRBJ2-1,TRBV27,TGTGCCAGCACGGGCGGGAGCTACAATGAGCAGTTCTTC,CASTGGSYNEQFF
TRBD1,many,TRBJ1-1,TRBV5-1,TGCGCCAGCAGCTTGGAGGAAGGGGGCCGAGCTTTCTTT,CASSLEEGGRAFF
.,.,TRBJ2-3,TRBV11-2,TGTGCCAGCAGCTTAGAGTTGGCTAGCGATTATACGCAGTATTTT,CASSLELASDYTQYF
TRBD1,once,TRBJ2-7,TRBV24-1,TGTGCCACCAGTGATCGCCGGGACAGCCTCTACGAGCAGTACTTC,CATSDRRDSLYEQYF
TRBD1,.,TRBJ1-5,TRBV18,TGTGCCAGCTCACCGGTGGGACAGTTGAGCAATCAGCCCCAGCATTTT,CASSPVGQLSNQPQHF
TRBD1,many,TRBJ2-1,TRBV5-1,TGCGCCAGCAGCTTGGGGCAGGGGGTGTCCTACAATGAGCAGTTCTTC,CASSLGQGVSYNEQFF
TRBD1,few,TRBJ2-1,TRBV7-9,TGTGCCAGCAGCAAACGACAGGGGGGCAATGAGCAGTTCTTC,CASSKRQGGNEQFF
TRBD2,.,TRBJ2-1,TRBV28,TGTGCCAGCACCACGGGGACTAGCGGGTACAATGAGCAGTTCTTC,CASTTGTSGYNEQFF
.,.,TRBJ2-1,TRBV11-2,TGTGCCAGCAGCCGGAGGGGTGGGCAGAACTCCTACAATGAGCAGTTCTTC,CASSRRGGQNSYNEQFF
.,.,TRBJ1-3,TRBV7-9,TGTGCCAGCAGCTTAGTATCGACACCTGGAAACACCATATATTTT,CASSLVSTPGNTIYF
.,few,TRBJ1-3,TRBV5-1,TGCGCCAGCAGCTTGTGGTCGGGTGGAAACACCATATATTTT,CASSLWSGGNTIYF
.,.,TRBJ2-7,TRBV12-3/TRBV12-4,TGTGCCAGCAGTGGAGGGGTCTACGAGCAGTACTTC,CASSGGVYEQYF
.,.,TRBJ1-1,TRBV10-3,TGTGCCATCAGTGAAGCGCCCAGGGTAGGGACTGAAGCTTTCTTT,CAISEAPRVGTEAFF
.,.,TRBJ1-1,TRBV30,TGTGCCTGGAGTGTACTTACCGGGAACACTGAAGCTTTCTTT,CAWSVLTGNTEAFF
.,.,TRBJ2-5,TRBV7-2,TGTGCCAGCAGCTCAGCCATGGGCGTGGAGACCCAGTACTTC,CASSSAMGVETQYF
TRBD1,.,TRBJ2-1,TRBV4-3,TGCGCCAGCAGCCAAGAATTGGGTTTAAACATTGTGGGGACAGGGCATGAGCAGTTCTTC,CASSQELGLNIVGTGHEQFF
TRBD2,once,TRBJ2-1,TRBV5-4,TGTGCCAGCAGCCATGGGACTAGCAATGAGCAGTTCTTC,CASSHGTSNEQFF
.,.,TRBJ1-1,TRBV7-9,TGTGCCAGCAGCTTAGGGCAGGGGACCACTGAAGCTTTCTTT,CASSLGQGTTEAFF